The TCR beta chain described here comes from a study of vaccination effects on CD4 cells after COVID-19. Worth noting for this clone: Its antigen remains unknown.

Sequencing followed a ViraFEST assay step that expanded antigen-specific CD4+ T cells with viral peptide pools. Having been cultured for around ten days, the cells underwent CD4+ T cell isolation. No vaccinee had earlier SARS-CoV-2 infection, and nucleocapsid antibodies were negative. Half the medium was swapped for IL-2 medium on days 3 and 7. The table came from immunoSEQ multiplex PCR; TCRdb's copy has only in-frame clones and leaves some out. This sample has roughly 35,000 clones, with around 66% found just once. The CDR3 length is 15 residues. Trimming left V 0 bases short and J 0 bases short, with 6 bases between. Germline loops: CDR1 MNHEY, CDR2 SVGAGI.

This clonotype was obtained from a human donor who received a COVID-19 vaccine. Sequenced material: CD4+ T cells from PBMCs cultured with HCoV-OC43 spike peptides, taken before COVID-19 vaccination. Described subset: HCoV-OC43 spike overlapping peptide pool stimulation. The chain is built from TRBV6-5 and TRBJ1-5; no reliable D call. The DNA for the CDR3 is TGTGCCAGCAGTTACTCAGTTATTAGCAATCAGCCCCAGCATTTT. It yields the protein CASSYSVISNQPQHF.